These 7 T cell receptor beta chains were all obtained from the same sample, sequenced in a study of CD8 T cells in Susac syndrome. The authors reverse transcribed roughly 0.5 to 1 ug RNA with random hexamers. TCRdb passed the immunoSEQ multiplex PCR reads through MiXCR, listing each CDR3 protein once. Of roughly 120,000 distinct CDR3 sequences listed, 90% to 95% are singletons. The sequenced sample consisted of CD8+ T cells from PBMCs. The source of these receptors is a human donor with multiple sclerosis.

The chain combines TRBV7-9 with TRBJ2-4; D gene ambiguous. Germline V CDR1 and CDR2: SEHNR, FQNEAQ (reference sequence). There are 14 residues in the CDR3. V was pared by 5 bases and J by 9 bases, with 17 bases between. The CDR3 region has the DNA TGTGCCAGCAGCCCCATTACAAGGGCAGCCATTCAGTACTTC. It specifies CASSPITRAAIQYF.

The table lists this clonotype with a count of one. V usage is TRBV14 and J usage is TRBJ2-7; D unclear. The length of the CDR3 is 12 residues. Germline CDR1 is SGHDN and CDR2 is FVKESK. V lost 0 bases to trimming and J lost 4 bases, with 4 bases between them. The CDR3 bases are TGTGCCAGCAGCCAAGATAGGTACGAGCAGTACTTC. This codes for CASSQDRYEQYF. Using reference TRBV14 and TRBJ2-7 for the parts outside the CDR3, the full variable domain is EAGVTQFPSHSVIEKGQTVTLRCDPISGHDNLYWYRRVMGKEIKFLLHFVKESKQDESGMPNNRFLAERTGGTYSTLKVQPAELEDSGVYFCASSQDRYEQYFGPGTRLTVT.

The chain has TRBV2 and TRBJ2-7; D call uncertain. From germline, CDR1 is SNHLY and CDR2 FYNNEI. Trimming stripped 3 bases from V and 5 bases from J, with 11 bases between. The CDR3 length is 13 residues. CDR3 bases: TGTGCCAGCAGTGAGCAAGGGAAGGACGAGCAGTACGTC. It is translated as CASSEQGKDEQYV.

This chain joins TRBV28 and TRBJ2-3, with 8 bases aligning to TRBD1. The CDR3 runs to 15 residues. The germline gives CDR1 MDHEN, CDR2 SYDVKM. The V gene end was trimmed by 5 bases and the J gene end by 1 base; junction bases not matched to a gene: 5. The CDR3 loop reads CASSLQGDRTDTQYF. DNA of the CDR3: TGTGCCAGCAGTCTACAGGGGGACCGCACAGATACGCAGTATTTT.

J is TRBJ2-3 and V is TRBV24-1, with a tentative D call TRBD2 (6 bases). V was trimmed by 9 bases and J by 0 bases, leaving 12 bases between them. The CDR3 sequence is 14 residues long. The germline V gene has CDR1 KGHDR and CDR2 SFDVKD. CDR3 bases: TGTGCCACCGGGCCGGGAGCTAGCACAGATACGCAGTATTTT. Translating gives CATGPGASTDTQYF.

This chain connects TRBV10-3 to TRBJ1-2; no clear D. This CDR3 spans 13 amino acids. Germline CDR1 reads ENHRY; CDR2 reads SYGVKD. Trimming took 8 bases from V and 4 from J, leaving 14 bases between them. The CDR3 DNA reads TGTGCCATCGGTCGAGGGTGGGGCTATGGCTACACCTTC. Amino acid sequence: CAIGRGWGYGYTF.

In the case of this clonotype: Germline is not matched at one junction end, which may reflect a read error. The genes are TRBV29-1 and TRBJ1-1; 10 nucleotides line up with TRBD1. The CDR3 is 15 residues long. Germline assignment: CDR1 SQVTM and CDR2 ANQGSEA. As DNA, the CDR3 is TGCAGCGTTGGGGGTGAGGACAGGGGGAGGACTGAAGTTTTCTTT. This translates into CSVGGEDRGRTEVFF.